This entry lists 27 T cell receptor beta chains sequenced from one sample in a study of blood T cell repertoires in COVID-19. The data were produced by immunoSEQ multiplex PCR, yet TCRdb's version contains in-frame clones alone and is incomplete. The sample includes a few hundred thousand clones, 75% to 85% of them seen just once. Sequenced: peripheral blood. The receptor source for this set is a woman in her sixties or seventies with COVID-19, enrolled during active disease.

The chain uses TRBV6-5 and TRBJ2-2; 9 nucleotides match TRBD2. The CDR3 is made up of 15 amino acids. Germline-derived CDR1 and CDR2 are MNHEY and SVGAGI. The V and J ends lost 8 bases and 7 bases, in that order; junction bases with no gene match: 11. The CDR3 region has the DNA TGTGCCAGCCACATAATTAGCGGGGGTATCGGGGAGCTGTTTTTT. Amino acid sequence: CASHIISGGIGELFF.

V and J are TRBV6-5 and TRBJ1-2; D call uncertain. This CDR3 has 13 residues. The V end was cut by 2 bases, the J end by 5 bases, with 9 bases between. Germline-derived CDR1 and CDR2 are MNHEY and SVGAGI. This chain's CDR3 is CASSYPVLYGYTF. CDR3 nucleotide sequence: TGTGCCAGCAGTTACCCAGTCCTTTATGGCTACACCTTC.

This chain links TRBV3-1 (or the pseudogene TRBV3-2) with TRBJ1-1; D ambiguous. The CDR3 consists of 15 residues. Per the germline V gene, CDR1 is LGHDT and CDR2 is YNNKEL (reference sequence). Trimming took off 2 bases at V and 1 base at J, with 11 bases between the two ends. CDR3 protein: CASSQRPDTNTEAFF. The DNA of the CDR3 is TGTGCCAGCAGCCAAAGACCTGACACGAACACTGAAGCTTTCTTT.

The V gene is TRBV9, the J gene TRBJ2-3; D may be TRBD1 (6 bases). CDR3 length: 17 residues. Germline V gene data show CDR1 as SGDLS and CDR2 as YYNGEE. V lost 0 bases, J lost 1 base, and 15 bases lay in between. CDR3 residues: CASSVASAGAGTDTQYF. The CDR3 DNA sequence: TGTGCCAGCAGCGTAGCTTCCGCAGGGGCGGGCACAGATACGCAGTATTTT.

The chain uses TRBV6-2 or TRBV6-3 and TRBJ1-2; D is ambiguous. Looked up from germline, CDR1 is MNHEY and CDR2 is SVGEGT. The CDR3 covers 12 residues. V shed 2 bases and J shed 6 bases, with 7 bases lying between them. CDR3: CASSYGPDGYTF. Here the CDR3 DNA reads TGTGCCAGCAGTTACGGGCCTGATGGCTACACCTTC.

The chain joins TRBV6-2 or TRBV6-3 to TRBJ2-1; 8 bases line up with TRBD1. Germline V CDR1 and CDR2: MNHEY, SVGEGT. J was trimmed by 7 bases and V by 2 bases; bases with no gene match: 7. The CDR3 has 15 amino acids. Here the CDR3 DNA reads TGTGCCAGCAGTTACGAGACAGGGGCGTATAATGAGCAGTTCTTC. It translates to CASSYETGAYNEQFF.

The rearrangement joins TRBV6-2 or TRBV6-3 to TRBJ1-6; D is unresolved. V shed 0 bases and J shed 3 bases, with 12 bases lying between them. The CDR3 contains 17 residues. Germline CDR1 MNHEY, CDR2 SVGEGT. In nucleotides, the CDR3 is TGTGCCAGCAGTTACTCGAGAGCGACTAACTATAATTCACCCCTCCACTTT. It translates to CASSYSRATNYNSPLHF.

The sample holds one count of this clone. V gene TRBV10-3 combines with J gene TRBJ2-1; 9 positions agree with TRBD2. CDR1 is ENHRY, CDR2 SYGVKD, per germline. The CDR3 is 16 residues long. The V segment lost 3 bases and the J segment 3 bases; nucleotides outside the gene matches: 6. CDR3 bases: TGTGCCATCAGTGAAGCCCCGACTAGCGGCTACAATGAGCAGTTCTTC. It is translated as CAISEAPTSGYNEQFF.

This rearrangement joins TRBV27 to TRBJ1-1; 10 bases agree with TRBD1. V shed 5 bases and J 11 bases; nucleotides not matched to a gene: 8. The CDR3 sequence is 13 residues long. CDR1 and CDR2 (germline): MNHEY, SMNVEV (reference sequence). This CDR3 is CASSLTDRGRAFF. CDR3 bases: TGTGCCAGCAGTCTAACCGACAGGGGGCGGGCTTTCTTT.

J is TRBJ2-5 and V is TRBV6-5; tentatively, D is TRBD2 (6 bases). There are 12 residues in the CDR3. Germline loops: CDR1 MNHEY, CDR2 SVGAGI. Between the trimmed V and J ends, which lost 7 bases and 5 bases, there was a span of 11 bases. CDR3 nucleotides: TGTGCCAGCAAAGCGGGTGGGGAGACCCAGTACTTC. As protein: CASKAGGETQYF.

The chain is built from TRBV9 and TRBJ2-3; 10 positions agree with TRBD2. V shed 4 bases, J shed 5 bases, and the junction held 7 bases outside the gene matches. Germline V lookup: CDR1 SGDLS, CDR2 YYNGEE. The CDR3 is 15 amino acids. For the CDR3, the DNA is TGTGCCAGCAGCCCACCCGGGACTAGCGTAGATACGCAGTATTTT. Protein product: CASSPPGTSVDTQYF.

The gene calls are TRBV3-1 (or the pseudogene TRBV3-2) and TRBJ2-7; 8 bases are a match to TRBD1. The CDR3 is made up of 13 amino acids. V was clipped by 4 bases and J by 3 bases; unmatched bases: 2. Germline CDR1 reads LGHDT; CDR2 reads YNNKEL (reference sequence). CDR3 DNA sequence: TGTGCCAGCAGCCGGGACAGGATCTACGAGCAGTACTTC. Translating gives CASSRDRIYEQYF.

The rearrangement uses TRBV11-2 and TRBJ2-7, with a tentative D call TRBD1 (7 bases). This CDR3 has 17 amino acids. Germline assignment: CDR1 SGHAT and CDR2 FQNNGV. V gave up 1 base and J gave up 0 bases, with 16 bases separating them. The CDR3 loop reads CASSLGVQGGVSYEQYF. The DNA for the CDR3 is TGTGCCAGCAGCTTAGGAGTCCAGGGGGGCGTCTCCTACGAGCAGTACTTC.

The chain uses TRBV9 and TRBJ2-1; TRBD1 matches at 9 bases. Germline CDR1 and CDR2: SGDLS and YYNGEE. V lost 4 bases to trimming and J lost 9 bases; unmatched junction nucleotides: 11. The CDR3 has 15 residues. This chain's CDR3 is CASSHSGTGISEQFF. DNA of the CDR3: TGTGCCAGCAGCCATAGTGGGACAGGGATTTCTGAGCAGTTCTTC.

The rearrangement links TRBV9 to TRBJ2-7; D possibly corresponds to TRBD1 (6 bases). V shed 4 bases and J shed 0 bases, with 20 bases lying between them. The CDR3 runs 17 residues. CDR1 is SGDLS and CDR2 is YYNGEE in the germline V gene. CDR3 sequence (DNA): TGTGCCAGCAGCCCAGATCTATCCTGGGACACCTCCTACGAGCAGTACTTC. Residues: CASSPDLSWDTSYEQYF.

The chain combines TRBV9 with TRBJ2-6, with a tentative D call TRBD1 (6 bases). V lost 3 bases, J lost 2 bases, and 18 bases lay in between. CDR1 SGDLS and CDR2 YYNGEE come from the germline V gene. The CDR3 is made up of 18 amino acids. CDR3 DNA sequence: TGTGCCAGCAGCGCGATCTTAACAGGGATAGCTGGGGCCAACGTCCTGACTTTC. Its protein is CASSAILTGIAGANVLTF.

The chain combines TRBV5-8 with TRBJ2-1, with 11 bases lining up with TRBD2. The germline V gene encodes CDR1 SGHTS and CDR2 YDEGEE. V lost 9 bases to trimming and J lost 7 bases; unmatched junction nucleotides: 12. The CDR3 is 15 amino acids. CDR3 coding DNA: TGTGCCACCCTCATTAGCGGGAGGGCCATGAATGAGCAGTTCTTC. As protein: CATLISGRAMNEQFF.

The V call is TRBV5-8, the J call TRBJ2-7; 10 positions agree with TRBD1. J gave up 6 bases and V 6 bases, and 12 bases lay outside the gene matches. Per germline, CDR1 SGHTS and CDR2 YDEGEE. This CDR3 region has 15 residues. CDR3 sequence reads: CASNRPGTGVGEQYF. CDR3 coding DNA: TGTGCCAGCAACAGACCCGGGACAGGGGTGGGCGAGCAGTACTTC.

The CDR3 region has the DNA TGTGCCAGCAGCGTAGACCCTAGCGGGGGAGAGACCCAGTACTTC. Amino acids: CASSVDPSGGETQYF. The chain links TRBV9 to TRBJ2-5; 10 bases are shared with TRBD2. The CDR3 covers 15 residues. After removal of 0 bases from V and 4 bases from J, the junction contained 3 bases not matched to a gene. In germline, CDR1 is SGDLS, CDR2 YYNGEE.

J is TRBJ1-4 and V is TRBV7-3; 7 nucleotides align to TRBD1. This CDR3 contains 15 residues. From germline, CDR1 is SGHTA and CDR2 FQGTGA. Losses at the gene ends were 5 bases for V and 8 bases for J; bases not matched to a gene: 11. The CDR3 reads CASSPTGATTEKLFF. The CDR3 DNA sequence: TGTGCCAGCAGCCCAACAGGGGCTACAACGGAAAAACTGTTTTTT.

V usage is TRBV7-2 and J usage is TRBJ1-1; 7 positions agree with TRBD1. CDR3 size: 16 residues. V gave up 2 bases and J gave up 0 bases; unmatched junction bases: 6. Looked up from germline, CDR1 is SGHTA and CDR2 is FQGNSA. The CDR3 DNA sequence: TGTGCCAGCAGCTTATGGGCAGGGGGTTTGAACACTGAAGCTTTCTTT. Translating it yields CASSLWAGGLNTEAFF.

The chain is built from TRBV5-4 and TRBJ1-2; TRBD1 is a possible D gene (6 bases). CDR1 SGHNT and CDR2 YYREEE come from the germline V gene (reference sequence). Trimming shortened V by 0 bases and J by 6 bases, and 9 bases separated the two germline ends. The CDR3 sequence is 13 residues long. CDR3 in DNA: TGTGCCAGCAGCTTGGGGCAGGGGAATGGCTACACCTTC. This encodes CASSLGQGNGYTF.

The V call is TRBV25-1, the J call TRBJ2-2, with a tentative D call TRBD2 (5 bases). V lost 3 bases, J lost 6 bases, and 11 bases lay in between. Germline V gene data show CDR1 as MGHDK and CDR2 as SYGVNS. This CDR3 has 14 amino acids. The CDR3 DNA reads as TGTGCCAGCAGTGAGTACGAGAGGGCCGGGGAGCTGTTTTTT. It encodes CASSEYERAGELFF. The variable domain in full, with the rest retrieved from reference TRBV25-1 and TRBJ2-2, is EADIYQTPRYLVIGTGKKITLECSQTMGHDKMYWYQQDPGMELHLIHYSYGVNSTEKGDLSSESTVSRIRTEHFPLTLESARPSHTSQYLCASSEYERAGELFFGEGSRLTVL.

V is TRBV5-6 and J is TRBJ1-2; the D gene is possibly TRBD1 (6 bases). Germline CDR1 and CDR2: SGHDT and YYEEEE. CDR3 length: 17 amino acids. The ends were cut back, 3 bases at V and 4 bases at J, with 22 bases in the middle. CDR3 nucleotides: TGTGCCAGCAGCTCTCCGGTTTTGCGGGGGGGCGGCTATGGCTACACCTTC. Encoded protein: CASSSPVLRGGGYGYTF.

The CDR3 coding sequence is TGTGCCAGTAGTAATTTTGGGGGCGTCGGAAACACCATATATTTT. This translates into CASSNFGGVGNTIYF. The rearrangement links TRBV19 to TRBJ1-3, with D perhaps TRBD1 (6 bases). V was clipped by 4 bases and J by 4 bases, with 14 bases between them. This CDR3 has 15 amino acids. Germline CDR1 LNHDA, CDR2 SQIVND (reference sequence).

The chain links TRBV5-1 to TRBJ2-7; maybe TRBD1 (6 bases). V was trimmed by 7 bases and J by 5 bases, leaving 16 bases between them. CDR1 is SGHRS, CDR2 YFSETQ, per germline. There are 13 residues in the CDR3. CDR3 sequence reads: CASGPQGMHEQYF. CDR3 coding DNA: TGCGCCAGCGGCCCCCAGGGGATGCACGAGCAGTACTTC.

CDR3 residues: CASSSRGSTEAFF. The CDR3 region has the DNA TGTGCCAGCAGTTCCAGGGGGAGCACTGAAGCTTTCTTT. The V and J genes are TRBV12-3 or TRBV12-4 and TRBJ1-1; 7 bases agree with TRBD1. The CDR3 covers 13 residues. J gave up 4 bases and V 4 bases, and 3 bases lay outside the gene matches.